The 22 T cell receptor beta chains listed next were all sequenced from one sample in a study of blood T cells in healthy people across ages (dated by TCRdb to between 2015 and 2017). The method behind the library was 5' RACE. The instrument was an Illumina HiSeq 2500. A second roughly 6 to 11 cycle PCR used a sample-barcoded 5' primer and a J-beta primer mix. TCRdb reworked the public reads: Q25 trimming with fastp, MiXCR clone assembly, productive beta chains retained. All rows with the same CDR3 protein become a single entry with the most common DNA and genes. Within this sample are around 620,000 distinct CDR3 sequences, with about 26% of them counted one time only. Of the sample, about 18% is held by the ten largest clones. Sequencing used blood. The receptors originated from a woman in her seventies in good health.

This chain joins TRBV10-3 and TRBJ1-6; 7 bases line up with TRBD1. V was pared by 2 bases and J by 3 bases, with 7 bases of the junction left unmatched. Germline values: CDR1 ENHRY, CDR2 SYGVKD. The CDR3 has 17 residues. The CDR3 loop reads CAISEDLTGIYNSPLHF. The CDR3 DNA follows: TGTGCCATCAGTGAGGATTTGACAGGGATCTATAATTCACCCCTCCACTTT.

On this clonotype itself: The CDR3 does not end in the conserved phenylalanine or tryptophan, so this is likely a read error. The chain has TRBV7-9 and TRBJ1-5; D remains unclear. Trimming pared 5 bases from V and 4 bases from J, leaving 12 bases between. Germline V gene lookup returns CDR1 SEHNR and CDR2 FQNEAQ (reference sequence). The CDR3 spans 14 residues. The DNA for the CDR3 is TGTGCCAGCAGCCGAGATCGGTCAAATCAGCCCCAGCATCTT. Translation: CASSRDRSNQPQHL.

V usage is TRBV6-2 or TRBV6-3 and J usage is TRBJ2-3; the match to TRBD1 covers 9 bases. This CDR3 contains 13 residues. J gave up 7 bases and V 6 bases, and 5 bases lay outside the gene matches. In germline, CDR1 is MNHEY, CDR2 SVGEGT. The CDR3 DNA sequence: TGTGCCAGCAGAAGGACAGGGGAAAATACGCAGTATTTT. Its protein is CASRRTGENTQYF.

This clonotype appeared a few times. The rearrangement uses TRBV29-1 and TRBJ1-2; TRBD1 matches 7 bases. This CDR3 has 13 amino acids. The ends lost 6 bases at V and 4 bases at J; junction bases unmatched: 8. Germline lookup yields CDR1 SQVTM and CDR2 ANQGSEA. The CDR3 loop is CSVKTGEFYGYTF. The CDR3 DNA follows: TGCAGCGTAAAAACAGGGGAATTCTATGGCTACACCTTC.

The chain is built from TRBV6-5 and TRBJ1-2, with D possibly matching TRBD1 (6 bases). V lost 1 base, J lost 5 bases, and 11 bases lay in between. The germline gives CDR1 MNHEY, CDR2 SVGAGI. The CDR3 loop spans 14 amino acids. CDR3: CASSYLGTRYGYTF. Written as DNA, the CDR3 is TGTGCCAGCAGTTACTTAGGGACACGTTATGGCTACACCTTC.

The chain combines TRBV5-1 with TRBJ2-3, with D perhaps matching TRBD1 or TRBD2 (5 bases each). Germline CDR1 reads SGHRS; CDR2 reads YFSETQ. This CDR3 is built from 15 residues. V lost 4 bases and J 2 bases, leaving 14 bases between the germline ends. The CDR3 bases are TGCGCCAGCAGCCAATCCGGGACGCCCACAGATACGCAGTATTTT. Amino acid sequence: CASSQSGTPTDTQYF.

This clonotype appeared a few times. The V and J genes are TRBV6-5 and TRBJ1-3, with unresolved D. With 0 bases removed from V and 0 bases from J, the gap between germline ends came to 6 bases. The CDR3 runs 15 residues. Germline V lookup: CDR1 MNHEY, CDR2 SVGAGI. The CDR3 loop is CASSYSTHSGNTIYF. The DNA of the CDR3 is TGTGCCAGCAGTTACTCGACTCACTCTGGAAACACCATATATTTT.

This chain joins TRBV28 and TRBJ2-7, with 8 bases lining up with TRBD2. Germline lookup yields CDR1 MDHEN and CDR2 SYDVKM. CDR3 size: 15 residues. Trimming removed 5 bases from V and 3 bases from J; junction bases left unmatched: 9. The CDR3 DNA sequence: TGTGCCAGCAGTACTAGCGGAGGGCGGAACTACGAGCAGTACTTC. It yields the protein CASSTSGGRNYEQYF. The variable domain in full, completed from reference TRBV28 and TRBJ2-7, reads DVKVTQSSRYLVKRTGEKVFLECVQDMDHENMFWYRQDPGLGLRLIYFSYDVKMKEKGDIPEGYSVSREKKERFSLILESASTNQTSMYLCASSTSGGRNYEQYFGPGTRLTVT.

The chain carries TRBV4-2 and TRBJ2-5; the D gene could be TRBD1 or TRBD2 (6 bases each). The germline V gene encodes CDR1 LGHNA and CDR2 YNFKEQ. There are 18 residues in the CDR3. Between the trimmed V and J ends, which lost 1 base and 2 bases, there was a span of 20 bases. The CDR3 spells CASSQVAFGGGGQETQYF. Written as DNA, the CDR3 is TGTGCCAGCAGCCAAGTGGCGTTCGGAGGAGGGGGACAAGAGACCCAGTACTTC.

V is TRBV4-3 and J is TRBJ1-2, with a possible D match to TRBD1 (5 bases). CDR3 length: 13 amino acids. V was clipped by 4 bases and J by 2 bases, with 8 bases between them. Per the germline V gene, CDR1 is LGHNA and CDR2 is YSLEER. The CDR3 coding sequence is TGCGCCAGCAGCCGGGGACGGAACTATGGCTACACCTTC. This encodes CASSRGRNYGYTF.

The table lists this clonotype with a few counts. A junction boundary mismatches the germline segment, possibly from a read error. The J gene is TRBJ1-1, the V gene TRBV5-1; 10 bases fit TRBD1. The CDR3 has 17 amino acids. CDR1 is SGHRS and CDR2 is YFSETQ in the germline V gene. CDR3 nucleotide sequence: TGCGCCAGCAGCTTAACTAGGACAGGGGGACTGAACACTGAAGCTCTCTTT. Translation gives CASSLTRTGGLNTEALF.

The gene calls are TRBV10-3 and TRBJ2-7; D is ambiguous. This CDR3 is built from 14 residues. V lost 0 bases and J 1 base, leaving 7 bases between the germline ends. The V gene's germline CDR1 is ENHRY and CDR2 SYGVKD. CDR3 protein: CAISESGTSYEQYF. The CDR3 DNA reads TGTGCCATCAGTGAGTCGGGCACTTCCTACGAGCAGTACTTC.

V gene TRBV12-5 combines with J gene TRBJ1-1; possibly TRBD1 for D (6 bases). From germline, CDR1 is LGHNT and CDR2 FRNRAP. The V end lost 5 bases, the J end lost 3 bases, and 7 bases lay between the germline ends. The CDR3 is 12 residues long. The CDR3 nucleotides read TGTGCTAGTGGTCGGACAGACACTGAAGCTTTCTTT. This translates into CASGRTDTEAFF.

V and J are TRBV29-1 and TRBJ2-1, with D unresolved. Trimming removed 5 bases from V and 3 bases from J, with 11 bases in between. This CDR3 region has 13 residues. The germline V gene has CDR1 SQVTM and CDR2 ANQGSEA. DNA for the CDR3: TGCAGCGTTCTGGCCCCTGACTACAATGAGCAGTTCTTC. Translating gives CSVLAPDYNEQFF.

V and J are TRBV10-2 and TRBJ2-7; 8 bases match TRBD2. The CDR3 runs 15 residues. The V segment lost 2 bases and the J segment 5 bases; nucleotides outside the gene matches: 8. Germline V gives CDR1 WSHSY, CDR2 SAAADI. The CDR3 loop is CASSEAVAGRNEQYF. As DNA, the CDR3 is TGCGCCAGCAGTGAGGCGGTAGCGGGGCGGAACGAGCAGTACTTC.

The V call is TRBV11-3, the J call TRBJ1-3, with TRBD1 matching 9 bases. The CDR3 spans 15 residues. The J segment lost 8 bases and the V segment lost 8 bases, leaving 13 bases of the junction unmatched. The V gene's germline CDR1 is SGHNT and CDR2 YENEEA. The CDR3 protein is CASSNAGQGEHTIYF. The CDR3 bases are TGTGCCAGCTCGAACGCGGGACAGGGTGAACACACCATATATTTT.

This chain joins TRBV10-3 and TRBJ2-3; either TRBD1 or TRBD2 may supply D (5 bases each). V gave up 4 bases and J gave up 2 bases, with 16 bases separating them. Germline CDR1 reads ENHRY; CDR2 reads SYGVKD. This CDR3 contains 16 residues. The CDR3 here is CAISARDQDFTDTQYF. The DNA for the CDR3 is TGTGCCATCAGTGCCCGGGACCAAGATTTCACAGATACGCAGTATTTT.

This clonotype was recorded a few times. The genes are TRBV7-8 and TRBJ1-1; D not certain. Trimming cost V 2 bases and J 7 bases, with 14 bases left between them. Germline V gives CDR1 SGHVS, CDR2 FQNEAQ. The CDR3 totals 14 residues. CDR3 protein: CASSLSPTQGEAFF. The CDR3, as DNA: TGTGCCAGCAGCTTATCGCCCACCCAAGGTGAAGCTTTCTTT.

This clonotype is a singleton in its sample. The CDR3 sequence is CASRSRDHNEQFF. The CDR3 DNA sequence: TGTGCCAGCAGATCCAGGGACCACAATGAGCAGTTCTTC. V and J are TRBV6-6 and TRBJ2-7; D possibly uses TRBD1 or TRBD2 (5 bases each). The J call could be wrong; TRBJ2-1 is a better fit for the DNA end. The V gene's germline CDR1 is MNHNY and CDR2 SVGAGI (reference sequence). The CDR3 is 13 residues long.

The rearrangement joins TRBV20-1 to TRBJ1-2; D might be TRBD1 (6 bases). Trimming took 1 base from V and 4 from J, leaving 13 bases between them. There are 14 residues in the CDR3. Germline CDR1 reads DFQATT; CDR2 reads SNEGSKA (reference sequence). The CDR3 is CSARARGGGYGYTF. The CDR3 DNA reads TGCAGTGCTAGAGCCAGGGGCGGAGGCTATGGCTACACCTTC.

The V gene is TRBV7-9, the J gene TRBJ1-1; a weak D match, TRBD1 (6 bases). The CDR3 has 17 residues. Trimming stripped 5 bases from V and 1 base from J, with 20 bases between. Germline loops: CDR1 SEHNR, CDR2 FQNEAQ (reference sequence). The CDR3 region is CASSGIERDTQNTEAFF. As DNA, the CDR3 is TGTGCCAGCAGCGGGATCGAACGGGACACCCAGAACACTGAAGCTTTCTTT.

The chain recombines TRBV20-1 with TRBJ1-2; 8 bases map to TRBD1. Trimming removed 6 bases from V and 8 bases from J; junction bases left unmatched: 8. The germline V gene encodes CDR1 DFQATT and CDR2 SNEGSKA (reference sequence). The CDR3 is 12 residues long. Written as DNA, the CDR3 is TGCAGTGCCTTGGACAGGGTGGGGGGCTACACCTTC. Translating it yields CSALDRVGGYTF.